One sample yielded the 16 T cell receptor beta chains listed below, sequenced in a study of blood T cell repertoires in COVID-19. Libraries were prepared by immunoSEQ multiplex PCR; TCRdb keeps only in-frame clonotypes and omits some of them. The repertoire holds more than 50,000 clones, with about three quarters as singletons. The specimen sequenced was peripheral blood. The receptors derive from a man between 65 and 79 years old with active or convalescent COVID-19.

This clone was detected a few times. This chain uses TRBV6-6 with TRBJ1-2, with 7 positions matching TRBD1. Unmatched junction bases numbered 28, after V lost 6 bases and J lost 9 bases. This CDR3 spans 19 amino acids. Germline CDR1 and CDR2: MNHNY and SVGAGI (reference sequence). This CDR3 reads CASSWGRANNRGREDRYTF. In nucleotides, the CDR3 is TGTGCCAGCAGCTGGGGCCGCGCTAATAATAGGGGGCGCGAGGATCGCTACACCTTC.

The count of this clone is one. J is TRBJ2-3 and V is TRBV7-2, with unresolved D. Trimming stripped 5 bases from V and 5 bases from J, with 5 bases between. The CDR3 sequence is 11 residues long. In germline, CDR1 is SGHTA, CDR2 FQGNSA. The CDR3 spells CASSPRDTQYF. DNA for the CDR3: TGTGCCAGCAGCCCTCGAGATACGCAGTATTTT.

The CDR3 protein is CATSVSLAGHHNEQFF. For the CDR3, the DNA is TGTGCCACCAGTGTCTCCCTAGCGGGGCACCACAATGAGCAGTTCTTC. The rearrangement links TRBV24-1 to TRBJ2-1; TRBD2 matches at 9 bases. The germline V gene encodes CDR1 KGHDR and CDR2 SFDVKD. After removal of 5 bases from V and 5 bases from J, the junction contained 9 bases not matched to a gene. There are 16 residues in the CDR3.

This clone showed up just a few times. V usage is TRBV6-1 and J usage is TRBJ1-2; D might be TRBD1 (6 bases). Germline CDR1 reads MNHNS; CDR2 reads SASEGT. There are 16 residues in the CDR3. V shed 2 bases and J shed 8 bases, with 21 bases lying between them. DNA of the CDR3: TGTGCCAGCAGTGAAAATCTCCTGGGGGCGTCAAGGGGCTACACCTTC. It translates to CASSENLLGASRGYTF.

The chain recombines TRBV14 with TRBJ1-1; D is possibly TRBD1 (5 bases). V lost 0 bases to trimming and J lost 7 bases, with 15 bases between them. This CDR3 is 15 amino acids long. Germline CDR1 SGHDN, CDR2 FVKESK. The CDR3 region is CASSQDPGRVDEAFF. CDR3 nucleotides: TGTGCCAGCAGCCAAGATCCGGGCAGGGTGGATGAAGCTTTCTTT.

The sample holds a few counts of this clone. The chain carries TRBV7-6 and TRBJ1-3, with D hard to call. V dropped 6 bases and J dropped 4 bases, with 19 bases sitting between them. Looked up from germline, CDR1 is SGHVS and CDR2 is FNYEAQ. The CDR3 length is 16 residues. CDR3 in amino acids: CASRQLPNNRGNTIYF. In DNA, the CDR3 is TGTGCCAGCAGACAGCTGCCCAATAACCGAGGAAACACCATATATTTT. Drawing the rest from reference TRBV7-6 and TRBJ1-3, the complete variable domain is GAGVSQSPRYKVTKRGQDVALRCDPISGHVSLYWYRQALGQGPEFLTYFNYEAQQDKSGLPNDRFSAERPEGSISTLTIQRTEQRDSAMYRCASRQLPNNRGNTIYFGEGSWLTVV.

The rearrangement links TRBV7-9 to TRBJ1-1, with 8 bases identical to TRBD1. Germline values: CDR1 SEHNR, CDR2 FQNEAQ (reference sequence). This CDR3 is 16 amino acids long. V lost 4 bases to trimming and J lost 1 base; unmatched junction nucleotides: 8. The CDR3 loop is CASSSRVGQGNTEAFF. In DNA form, the CDR3 reads TGTGCCAGCAGCTCCAGGGTTGGACAGGGGAACACTGAAGCTTTCTTT.

The chain has TRBV11-3 and TRBJ1-4; D unclear. Deletions cut 1 base from V and 3 bases from J, with 15 bases between. This CDR3 has 17 residues. Germline lookup yields CDR1 SGHNT and CDR2 YENEEA. CDR3 in DNA: TGTGCCAGCAGCTTAGGCTCCGTGAGTTTGGCTAATGAAAAACTGTTTTTT. Protein: CASSLGSVSLANEKLFF.

The rearrangement uses TRBV5-6 and TRBJ1-5; D is unresolved. The V end was cut by 3 bases, the J end by 0 bases, with 13 bases between. The CDR3 is 16 amino acids. CDR1 and CDR2 (germline): SGHDT, YYEEEE. CDR3 protein: CASSSNGGVSNQPQHF. DNA for the CDR3: TGTGCCAGCAGCTCAAACGGCGGGGTTAGCAATCAGCCCCAGCATTTT. The whole variable domain, remainder taken from reference TRBV5-6 and TRBJ1-5, is DAGVTQSPTHLIKTRGQQVTLRCSPKSGHDTVSWYQQALGQGPQFIFQYYEEEERQRGNFPDRFSGHQFPNYSSELNVNALLLGDSALYLCASSSNGGVSNQPQHFGDGTRLSIL.

This clone was seen a single time. CDR3 nucleotide sequence: TGTGCCAGCAGCACCCTAGCGGGGTACACAGATACGCAGTATTTT. Its translation is CASSTLAGYTDTQYF. The chain combines TRBV7-9 with TRBJ2-3; 9 bases align to TRBD2. Trimming took 5 bases from V and 2 from J; bases not matched to a gene: 5. The CDR3 totals 15 residues. Germline V CDR1 and CDR2: SEHNR, FQNEAQ (reference sequence).

V usage is TRBV4-1 and J usage is TRBJ1-5; D not resolved. The germline V gene encodes CDR1 MGHRA and CDR2 YSYEKL. V lost 4 bases to trimming and J lost 11 bases, with 15 bases between them. The length of the CDR3 is 13 residues. CDR3 sequence: CASSRESRSAQHF. The CDR3 bases are TGCGCCAGCAGCCGGGAGTCCCGGTCCGCCCAGCATTTT.

The rearrangement uses TRBV11-3 and TRBJ2-2, with 7 nucleotides matching TRBD2. There are 15 residues in the CDR3. In germline, CDR1 is SGHNT, CDR2 YENEEA. The V segment lost 1 base and the J segment 1 base; nucleotides outside the gene matches: 0. The chain's CDR3 is CASSLGTRNTGELFF. CDR3 sequence (DNA): TGTGCCAGCAGCTTAGGGACTAGGAACACCGGGGAGCTGTTTTTT.

The chain combines TRBV10-3 with TRBJ1-1, with D possibly TRBD1 on 6 matching bases. V gave up 4 bases and J gave up 4 bases, with 16 bases separating them. CDR3 length: 15 residues. The germline gives CDR1 ENHRY, CDR2 SYGVKD. CDR3 protein: CAISGRDQGGTEAFF. In nucleotides, the CDR3 is TGTGCCATCAGTGGAAGGGACCAAGGGGGCACTGAAGCTTTCTTT.

V usage is TRBV24-1 and J usage is TRBJ1-1, with TRBD1 matching 9 bases. The trim removed 4 bases at V and 7 bases at J, leaving 3 bases unmatched. The V gene's germline CDR1 is KGHDR and CDR2 SFDVKD. There are 13 residues in the CDR3. CDR3 nucleotides: TGTGCCACCAGTGACCGACAGGGGGTTGAAGCTTTCTTT. Translating gives CATSDRQGVEAFF.

This sequence joins TRBV30 and TRBJ1-2; no reliable D call. V lost 0 bases and J 6 bases, leaving 11 bases between the germline ends. CDR3 length: 13 amino acids. In germline, CDR1 is GTSNPN, CDR2 SVGIG (reference sequence). The CDR3 DNA is TGTGCCTGGAGTGTACGACTTGAGGATGGCTACACCTTC. Translated: CAWSVRLEDGYTF. Together with reference TRBV30 and TRBJ1-2, the CDR3 gives the full variable domain: SQTIHQWPATLVQPVGSPLSLECTVEGTSNPNLYWYRQAAGRGLQLLFYSVGIGQISSEVPQNLSASRPQDRQFILSSKKLLLSDSGFYLCAWSVRLEDGYTFGSGTRLTVV.

This clone was detected only once. V and J are TRBV19 and TRBJ2-7, with D perhaps matching TRBD1 (6 bases). Trimming took 2 bases from V and 3 from J, leaving 17 bases between them. The CDR3 runs 16 residues. The germline CDR1 and CDR2 sequences are LNHDA and SQIVND (reference sequence). As DNA, the CDR3 is TGTGCCAGTAGTATAAAGGCAGGGGCCAAATTCTACGAGCAGTACTTC. As protein: CASSIKAGAKFYEQYF.